This T cell receptor (beta chain) was recorded in a study of cytomegalovirus exposure and HLA in healthy donors. Across the study: As an earlier analysis found, around 170 million T cells yielded 90 million to 140 million unique TCR beta sequences.

Primers: 60 Vbeta forward and 13 Jbeta reverse. Method: immunoSEQ multiplex PCR; TCRdb's copy keeps in-frame clones and lacks some. The sample carries about 200,000 clones, around 77% recorded once. CDR3 length equals 16 residues. After removal of 0 bases from V and 4 bases from J, the junction contained 5 bases not matched to a gene. Germline assignment: CDR1 SGHNT and CDR2 YYREEE (reference sequence). Study observations and caveats: Among the CMV-associated chains, a few were confirmed in vitro as specific for CMV antigens.

A remark on this clone: The antigen remains unidentified.

Sequenced material: PBMCs. The chain joins TRBV5-4 to TRBJ1-2; 11 bases fit TRBD1. The receptor was isolated from a woman aged 25 to 39 in good health and CMV-seronegative. Here the CDR3 DNA reads TGTGCCAGCAGCTTGGGGACAGGGGGCTCTAGCTATGGCTACACCTTC. Translated: CASSLGTGGSSYGYTF.